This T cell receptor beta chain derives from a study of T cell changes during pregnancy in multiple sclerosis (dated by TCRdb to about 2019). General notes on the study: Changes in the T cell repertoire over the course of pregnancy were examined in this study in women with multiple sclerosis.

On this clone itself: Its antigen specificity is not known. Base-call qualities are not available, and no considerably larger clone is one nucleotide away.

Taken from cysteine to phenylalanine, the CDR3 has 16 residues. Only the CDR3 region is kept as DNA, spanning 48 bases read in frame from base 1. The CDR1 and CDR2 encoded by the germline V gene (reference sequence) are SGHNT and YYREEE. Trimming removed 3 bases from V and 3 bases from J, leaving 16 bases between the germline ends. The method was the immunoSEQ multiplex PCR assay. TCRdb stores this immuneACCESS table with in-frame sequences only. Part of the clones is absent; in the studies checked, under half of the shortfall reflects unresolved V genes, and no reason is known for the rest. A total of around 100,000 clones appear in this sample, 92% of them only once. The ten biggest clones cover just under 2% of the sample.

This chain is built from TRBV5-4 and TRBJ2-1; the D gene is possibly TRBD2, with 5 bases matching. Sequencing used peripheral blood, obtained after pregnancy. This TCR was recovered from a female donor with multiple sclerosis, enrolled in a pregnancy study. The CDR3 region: CASSSRPDEGYNEQFF. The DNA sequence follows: TGTGCCAGCAGCTCCCGACCCGACGAGGGCTACAATGAGCAGTTCTTC.